One and the same sample provided the 4 T cell receptor beta chains below, sequenced in a study of T cell changes during pregnancy in multiple sclerosis. Sequencing was performed with immunoSEQ multiplex PCR; in TCRdb, only in-frame clones are kept and a portion is missing. The sample shows 37,000 or so clones, 91% of them seen only once. Sequenced here: CD4+ T cells from peripheral blood mononuclear cells, sampled in the second trimester of pregnancy. Receptor source: a female donor in good health, enrolled as a control in a pregnancy study.

The J gene is TRBJ1-1, the V gene TRBV19; tentative D call: TRBD1 (6 bases). The V end lost 5 bases, the J end lost 6 bases, and 19 bases lay between the germline ends. Germline assignment: CDR1 LNHDA and CDR2 SQIVND (reference sequence). The CDR3 length is 15 residues. Written as DNA, the CDR3 is TGTGCCAGTAGTTCGGCCGGGACACCAAACGCTGAAGCTTTCTTT. It is translated as CASSSAGTPNAEAFF.

The J gene is TRBJ1-1, the V gene TRBV19, with no clear D. The CDR3 contains 12 residues. The germline V gene encodes CDR1 LNHDA and CDR2 SQIVND (reference sequence). V was pared by 7 bases and J by 1 base, with 7 bases between. The DNA of the CDR3 is TGTGCCAGTAATGGAGGGAACACTGAAGCTTTCTTT. Translated: CASNGGNTEAFF.

DNA of the CDR3: TGTGCCAGCAGTGAACCCGGGTTGCAGCAGTTCTTC. Its translation is CASSEPGLQQFF. V usage is TRBV25-1 and J usage is TRBJ2-1; D remains unclear. This CDR3 comprises 12 residues. The V end lost 2 bases, the J end lost 11 bases, and 10 bases lay between the germline ends. Germline CDR1 and CDR2: MGHDK and SYGVNS.

This chain connects TRBV19 to TRBJ2-7; perhaps TRBD1 as D (5 bases). This CDR3 spans 14 amino acids. Trimming took 9 bases from V and 0 from J, leaving 15 bases between them. Germline V gives CDR1 LNHDA, CDR2 SQIVND (reference sequence). The CDR3 sequence: CASSRQKSSYEQYF. The DNA of the CDR3 is TGTGCCAGCTCCAGACAGAAGAGCTCCTACGAGCAGTACTTC.